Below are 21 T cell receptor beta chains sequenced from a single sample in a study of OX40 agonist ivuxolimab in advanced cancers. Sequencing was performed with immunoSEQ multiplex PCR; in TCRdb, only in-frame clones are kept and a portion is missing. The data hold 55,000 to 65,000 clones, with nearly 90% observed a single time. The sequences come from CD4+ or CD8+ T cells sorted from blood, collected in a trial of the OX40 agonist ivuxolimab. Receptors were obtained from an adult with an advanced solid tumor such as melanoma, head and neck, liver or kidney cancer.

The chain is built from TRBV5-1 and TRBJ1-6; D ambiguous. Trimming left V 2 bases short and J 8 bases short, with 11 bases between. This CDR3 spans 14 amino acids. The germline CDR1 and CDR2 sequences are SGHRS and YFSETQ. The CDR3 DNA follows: TGCGCCAGCAGCTTCGGCGGGGAGCATTCACCCCTCCACTTT. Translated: CASSFGGEHSPLHF.

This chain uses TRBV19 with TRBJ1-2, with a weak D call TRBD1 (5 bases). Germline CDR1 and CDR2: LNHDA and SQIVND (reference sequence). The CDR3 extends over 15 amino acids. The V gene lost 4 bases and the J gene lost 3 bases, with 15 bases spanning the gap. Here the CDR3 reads CASSKRRGEDYGYTF. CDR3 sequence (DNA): TGTGCCAGTAGTAAGCGCCGGGGGGAAGACTATGGCTACACCTTC.

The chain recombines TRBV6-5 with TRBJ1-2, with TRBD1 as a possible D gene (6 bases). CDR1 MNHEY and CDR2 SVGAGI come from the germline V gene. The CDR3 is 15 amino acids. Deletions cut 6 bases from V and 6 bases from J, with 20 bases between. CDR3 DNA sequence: TGTGCCAGCAGCAGCCCAGCGGGGGGGGCGAATGGCTACACCTTC. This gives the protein CASSSPAGGANGYTF.

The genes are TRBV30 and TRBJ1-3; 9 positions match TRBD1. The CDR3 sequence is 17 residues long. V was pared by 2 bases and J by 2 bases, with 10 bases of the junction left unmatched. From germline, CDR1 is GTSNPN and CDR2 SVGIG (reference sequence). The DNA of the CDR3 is TGTGCCTGGAGTCGGCCGGGACAGGGCTTGGCTGGAAACACCATATATTTT. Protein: CAWSRPGQGLAGNTIYF.

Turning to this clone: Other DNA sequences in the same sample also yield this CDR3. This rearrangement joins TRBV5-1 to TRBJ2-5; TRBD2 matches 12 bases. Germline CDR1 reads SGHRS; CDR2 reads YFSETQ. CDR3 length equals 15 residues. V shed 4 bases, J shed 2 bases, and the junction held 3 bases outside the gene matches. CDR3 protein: CASSRGTSGQETQYF. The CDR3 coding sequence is TGCGCCAGCAGCCGCGGGACTAGCGGGCAAGAGACCCAGTACTTC.

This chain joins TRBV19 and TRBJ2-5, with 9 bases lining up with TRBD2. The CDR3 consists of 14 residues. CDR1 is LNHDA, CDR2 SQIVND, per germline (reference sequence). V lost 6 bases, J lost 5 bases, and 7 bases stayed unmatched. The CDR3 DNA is TGTGCCAGTAGGGTAGCGGGGGCGGGGGAGACCCAGTACTTC. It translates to CASRVAGAGETQYF.

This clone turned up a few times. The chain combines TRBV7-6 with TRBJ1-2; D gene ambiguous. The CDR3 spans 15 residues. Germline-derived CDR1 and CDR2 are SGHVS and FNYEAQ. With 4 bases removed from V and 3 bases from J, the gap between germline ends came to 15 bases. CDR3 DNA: TGTGCCAGCAGCTCACGGGCCGGGAGTGACTATGGCTACACCTTC. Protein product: CASSSRAGSDYGYTF.

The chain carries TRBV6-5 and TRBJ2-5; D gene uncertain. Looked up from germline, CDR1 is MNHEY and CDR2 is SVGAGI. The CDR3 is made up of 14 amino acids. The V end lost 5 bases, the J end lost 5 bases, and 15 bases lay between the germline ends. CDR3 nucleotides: TGTGCCAGCAGTCGTCAGGACGACCGGGAGACCCAGTACTTC. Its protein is CASSRQDDRETQYF.

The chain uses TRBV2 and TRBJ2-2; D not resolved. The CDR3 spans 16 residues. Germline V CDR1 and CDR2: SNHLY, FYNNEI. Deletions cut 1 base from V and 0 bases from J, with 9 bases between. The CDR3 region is CASSEGYGPNTGELFF. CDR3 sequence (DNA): TGTGCCAGCAGTGAAGGGTACGGCCCGAACACCGGGGAGCTGTTTTTT.

The CDR3: CASSPRQGNNSPLHF. CDR3 nucleotides: TGTGCCAGCAGCCCAAGGCAGGGAAATAATTCACCCCTCCACTTT. The J gene is TRBJ1-6, the V gene TRBV7-9; D may be TRBD1 (5 bases). Germline V gives CDR1 SEHNR, CDR2 FQNEAQ (reference sequence). The CDR3 sequence is 15 residues long. V lost 5 bases and J lost 5, with 13 bases in between.

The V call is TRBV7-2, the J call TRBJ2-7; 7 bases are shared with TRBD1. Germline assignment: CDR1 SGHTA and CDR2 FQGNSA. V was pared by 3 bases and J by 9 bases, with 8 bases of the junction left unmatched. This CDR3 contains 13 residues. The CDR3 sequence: CASSFSDRPGQYF. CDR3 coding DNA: TGTGCCAGCAGCTTTTCGGACAGGCCGGGGCAGTACTTC.

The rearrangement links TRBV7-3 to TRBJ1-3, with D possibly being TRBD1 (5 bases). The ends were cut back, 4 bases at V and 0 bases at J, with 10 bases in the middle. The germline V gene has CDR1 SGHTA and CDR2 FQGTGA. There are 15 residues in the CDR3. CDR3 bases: TGTGCCAGCAGCTGGGACGGGAGCTCTGGAAACACCATATATTTT. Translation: CASSWDGSSGNTIYF.

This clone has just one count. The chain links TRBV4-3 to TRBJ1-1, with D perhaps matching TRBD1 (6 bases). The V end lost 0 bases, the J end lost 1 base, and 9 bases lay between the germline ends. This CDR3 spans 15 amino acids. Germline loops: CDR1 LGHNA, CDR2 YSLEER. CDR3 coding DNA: TGCGCCAGCAGCCAAGAAGCCAGGGGGAACACTGAAGCTTTCTTT. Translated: CASSQEARGNTEAFF.

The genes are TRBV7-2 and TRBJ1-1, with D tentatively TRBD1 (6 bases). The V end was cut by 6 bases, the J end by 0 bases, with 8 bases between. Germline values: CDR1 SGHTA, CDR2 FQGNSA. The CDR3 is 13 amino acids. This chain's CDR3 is CASSQGMNTEAFF. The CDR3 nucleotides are TGTGCCAGCAGTCAGGGGATGAACACTGAAGCTTTCTTT.

CDR3: CASSLGQGALDTIYF. The DNA of the CDR3 is TGTGCCAGCAGCTTAGGACAGGGGGCATTGGACACCATATATTTT. The chain couples TRBV7-2 to TRBJ1-3; 10 bases align to TRBD1. Germline values: CDR1 SGHTA, CDR2 FQGNSA. The J segment lost 8 bases and the V segment lost 1 base, leaving 5 bases of the junction unmatched. This CDR3 has 15 residues.

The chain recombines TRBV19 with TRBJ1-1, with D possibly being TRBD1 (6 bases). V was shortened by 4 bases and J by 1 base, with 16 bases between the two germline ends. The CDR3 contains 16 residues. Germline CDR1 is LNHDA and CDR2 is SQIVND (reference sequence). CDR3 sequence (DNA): TGTGCCAGTAGTACCACAGGGAACCCCACGAACACTGAAGCTTTCTTT. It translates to CASSTTGNPTNTEAFF.

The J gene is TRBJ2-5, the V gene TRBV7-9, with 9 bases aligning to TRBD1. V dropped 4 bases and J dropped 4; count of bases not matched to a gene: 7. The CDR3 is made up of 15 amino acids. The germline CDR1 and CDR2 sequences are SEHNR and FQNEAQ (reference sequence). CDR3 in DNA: TGTGCCAGCAGCTCGACAGGGGGGTTCGGAGAGACCCAGTACTTC. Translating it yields CASSSTGGFGETQYF.

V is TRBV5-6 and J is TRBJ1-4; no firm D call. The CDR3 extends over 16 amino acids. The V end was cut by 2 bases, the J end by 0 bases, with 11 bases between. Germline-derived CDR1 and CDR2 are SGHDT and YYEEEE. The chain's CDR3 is CASSLSGTATNEKLFF. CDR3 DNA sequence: TGTGCCAGCAGCTTAAGCGGAACTGCAACTAATGAAAAACTGTTTTTT.

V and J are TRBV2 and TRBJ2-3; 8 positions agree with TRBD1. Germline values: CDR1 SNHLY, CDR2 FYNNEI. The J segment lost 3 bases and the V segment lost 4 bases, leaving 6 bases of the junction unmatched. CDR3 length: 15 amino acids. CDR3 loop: CASSGTGLATDTQYF. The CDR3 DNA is TGTGCCAGCAGTGGGACAGGGTTGGCGACAGATACGCAGTATTTT.

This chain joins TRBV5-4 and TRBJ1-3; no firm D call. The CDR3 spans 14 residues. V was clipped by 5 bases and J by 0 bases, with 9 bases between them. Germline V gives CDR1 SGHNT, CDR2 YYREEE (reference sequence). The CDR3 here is CASSLRDSGNTIYF. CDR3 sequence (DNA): TGTGCCAGCAGTCTCCGGGACTCTGGAAACACCATATATTTT.

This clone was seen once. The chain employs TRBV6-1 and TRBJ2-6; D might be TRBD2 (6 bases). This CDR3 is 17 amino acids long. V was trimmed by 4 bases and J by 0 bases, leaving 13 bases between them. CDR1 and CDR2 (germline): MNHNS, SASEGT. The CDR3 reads CASSVGTELSGANVLTF. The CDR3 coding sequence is TGTGCCAGCAGTGTCGGGACTGAACTCTCTGGGGCCAACGTCCTGACTTTC.